This T cell receptor (beta chain) originates from a study of blood T cell repertoires in COVID-19. Overall study: Samples came from the United States, Italy and Spain, spanning acute and convalescent COVID-19. T cells, B-cell-depleted T cells, or PBMCs supplied cDNA or gDNA.

As handled by the study authors: Cell counts per sample came from amplifying reference gene primers. The assay was immunoSEQ multiplex PCR, and TCRdb's table has in-frame clones only and misses some. The V and J calls and clone size come from that table; D and trimming were worked out from the DNA. This table has tens of thousands of clones, approximately 78% appearing once. Germline values: CDR1 SGHNT, CDR2 YYREEE (reference sequence). This CDR3 is 15 amino acids long. The junction had 3 bases not matched to a gene; V was cut back by 0 bases and J by 2 bases. The sequence was collected from a human donor with acute or convalescent COVID-19. The donor label of this sample is uncertain. The chain employs TRBV5-4 and TRBJ2-5, with 8 bases fitting TRBD1. Material: peripheral blood. CDR3 amino acids: CASSLAGTGQETQYF. As DNA, the CDR3 is TGTGCCAGCAGCTTGGCCGGGACAGGTCAAGAGACCCAGTACTTC.